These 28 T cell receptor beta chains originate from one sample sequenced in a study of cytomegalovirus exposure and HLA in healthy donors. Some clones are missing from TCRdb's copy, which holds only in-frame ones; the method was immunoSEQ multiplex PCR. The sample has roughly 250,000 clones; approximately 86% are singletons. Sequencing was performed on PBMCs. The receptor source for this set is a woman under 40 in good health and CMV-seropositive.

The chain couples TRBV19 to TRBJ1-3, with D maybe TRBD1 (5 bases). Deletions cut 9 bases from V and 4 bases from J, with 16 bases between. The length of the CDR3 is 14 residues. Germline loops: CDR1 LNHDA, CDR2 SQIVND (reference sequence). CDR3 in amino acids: CASKQDIRGNTIYF. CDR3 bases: TGTGCCAGCAAACAGGACATCAGGGGAAACACCATATATTTT.

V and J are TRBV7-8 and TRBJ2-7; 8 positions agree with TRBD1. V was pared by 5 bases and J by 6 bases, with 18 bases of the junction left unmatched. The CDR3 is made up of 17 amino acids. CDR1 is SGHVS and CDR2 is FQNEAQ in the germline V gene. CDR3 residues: CASSPSAGQGKRGEQYF. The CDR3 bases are TGTGCCAGCAGCCCATCAGCCGGACAGGGTAAAAGGGGCGAGCAGTACTTC.

The CDR3 DNA reads TGTGCCTGGAGTCTATGGGGACAGGGGACTGAAGCTTTCTTT. Residues: CAWSLWGQGTEAFF. The genes are TRBV30 and TRBJ1-1, with 10 bases fitting TRBD1. This CDR3 spans 14 amino acids. V dropped 2 bases and J dropped 5; count of bases not matched to a gene: 5. CDR1 and CDR2 from the germline V gene are GTSNPN and SVGIG (reference sequence). Using reference TRBV30 and TRBJ1-1 for the parts outside the CDR3, the full variable domain is SQTIHQWPATLVQPVGSPLSLECTVEGTSNPNLYWYRQAAGRGLQLLFYSVGIGQISSEVPQNLSASRPQDRQFILSSKKLLLSDSGFYLCAWSLWGQGTEAFFGQGTRLTVV.

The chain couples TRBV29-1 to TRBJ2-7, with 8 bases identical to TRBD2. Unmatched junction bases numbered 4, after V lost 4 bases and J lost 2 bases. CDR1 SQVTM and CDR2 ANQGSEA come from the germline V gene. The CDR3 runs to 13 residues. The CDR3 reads CSVAYSGTYEQYF. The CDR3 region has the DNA TGCAGCGTTGCCTATAGCGGGACCTACGAGCAGTACTTC.

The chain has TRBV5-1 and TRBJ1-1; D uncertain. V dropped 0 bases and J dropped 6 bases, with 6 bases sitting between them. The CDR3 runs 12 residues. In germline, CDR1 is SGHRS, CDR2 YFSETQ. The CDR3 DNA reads TGCGCCAGCAGCTTGGCAGGTTCTGAAGCTTTCTTT. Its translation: CASSLAGSEAFF.

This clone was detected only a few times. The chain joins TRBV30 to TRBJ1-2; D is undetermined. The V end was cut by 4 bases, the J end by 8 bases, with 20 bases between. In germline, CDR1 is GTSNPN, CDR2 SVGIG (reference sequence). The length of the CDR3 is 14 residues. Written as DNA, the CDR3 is TGTGCCTGGATATCGGACTCCCCCGTAACGGGCTACACCTTC. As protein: CAWISDSPVTGYTF.

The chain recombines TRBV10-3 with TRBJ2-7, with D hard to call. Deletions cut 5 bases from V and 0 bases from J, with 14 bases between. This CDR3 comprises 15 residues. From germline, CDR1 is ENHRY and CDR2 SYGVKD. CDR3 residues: CAISPEVRSSYEQYF. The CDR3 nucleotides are TGTGCCATCAGTCCCGAAGTAAGGAGCTCCTACGAGCAGTACTTC.

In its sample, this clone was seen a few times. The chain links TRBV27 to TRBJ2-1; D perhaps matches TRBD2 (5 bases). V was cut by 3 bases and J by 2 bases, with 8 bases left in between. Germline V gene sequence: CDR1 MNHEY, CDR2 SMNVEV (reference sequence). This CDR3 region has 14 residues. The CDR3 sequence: CASSLGSAYNEQFF. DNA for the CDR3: TGTGCCAGCAGTTTGGGGAGCGCCTACAATGAGCAGTTCTTC.

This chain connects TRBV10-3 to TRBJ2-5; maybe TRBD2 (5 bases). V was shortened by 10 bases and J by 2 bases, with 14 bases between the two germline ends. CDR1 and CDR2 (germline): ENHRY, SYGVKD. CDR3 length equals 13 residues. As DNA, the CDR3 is TGTGCCACCCAACGGGGTCTTCAAGAGACCCAGTACTTC. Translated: CATQRGLQETQYF.

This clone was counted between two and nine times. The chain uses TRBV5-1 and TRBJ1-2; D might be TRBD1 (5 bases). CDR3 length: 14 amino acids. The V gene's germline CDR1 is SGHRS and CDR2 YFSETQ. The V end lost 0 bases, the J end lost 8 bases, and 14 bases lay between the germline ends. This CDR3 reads CASSLVGRERGYTF. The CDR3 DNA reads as TGCGCCAGCAGCTTGGTAGGCAGGGAACGGGGCTACACCTTC.

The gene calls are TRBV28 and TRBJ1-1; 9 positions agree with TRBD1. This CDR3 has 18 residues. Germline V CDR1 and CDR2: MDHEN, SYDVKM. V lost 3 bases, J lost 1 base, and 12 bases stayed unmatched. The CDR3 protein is CASSLGTGGSGGNTEAFF. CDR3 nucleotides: TGTGCCAGCAGTTTGGGCACAGGGGGCTCAGGAGGGAACACTGAAGCTTTCTTT.

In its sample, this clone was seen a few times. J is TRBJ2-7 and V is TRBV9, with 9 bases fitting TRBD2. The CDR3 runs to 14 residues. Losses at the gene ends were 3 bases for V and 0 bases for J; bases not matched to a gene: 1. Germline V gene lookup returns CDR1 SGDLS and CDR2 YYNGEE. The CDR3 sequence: CASSASGNSYEQYF. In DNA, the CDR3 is TGTGCCAGCAGCGCTAGCGGGAACTCCTACGAGCAGTACTTC.

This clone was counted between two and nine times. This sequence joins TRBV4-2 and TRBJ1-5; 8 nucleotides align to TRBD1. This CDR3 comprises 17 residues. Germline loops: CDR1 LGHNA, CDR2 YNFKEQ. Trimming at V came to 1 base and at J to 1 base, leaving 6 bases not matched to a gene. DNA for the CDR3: TGTGCCAGCAGCCAAGTAAGAACAGGGGGGAGCAATCAGCCCCAGCATTTT. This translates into CASSQVRTGGSNQPQHF.

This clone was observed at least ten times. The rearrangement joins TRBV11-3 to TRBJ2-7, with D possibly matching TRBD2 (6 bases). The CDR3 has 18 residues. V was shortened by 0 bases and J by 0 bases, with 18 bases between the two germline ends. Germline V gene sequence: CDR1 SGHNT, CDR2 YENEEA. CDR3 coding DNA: TGTGCCAGCAGCTTAGAGTCAGGCGGGGAAATAGGCTCCTACGAGCAGTACTTC. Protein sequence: CASSLESGGEIGSYEQYF.

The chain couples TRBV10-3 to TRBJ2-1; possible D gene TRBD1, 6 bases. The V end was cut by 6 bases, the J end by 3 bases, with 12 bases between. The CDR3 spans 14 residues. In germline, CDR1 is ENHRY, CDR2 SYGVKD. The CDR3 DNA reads TGTGCCATCAGATCCGGGACACTCTACAATGAGCAGTTCTTC. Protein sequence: CAIRSGTLYNEQFF.

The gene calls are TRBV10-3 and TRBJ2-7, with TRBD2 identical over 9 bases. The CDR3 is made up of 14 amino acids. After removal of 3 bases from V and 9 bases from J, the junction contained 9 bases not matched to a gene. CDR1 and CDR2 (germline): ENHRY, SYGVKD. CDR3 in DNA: TGTGCCATCAGTGAAAAAGGTAGCGGGAGAGGGCAGTACTTC. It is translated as CAISEKGSGRGQYF.

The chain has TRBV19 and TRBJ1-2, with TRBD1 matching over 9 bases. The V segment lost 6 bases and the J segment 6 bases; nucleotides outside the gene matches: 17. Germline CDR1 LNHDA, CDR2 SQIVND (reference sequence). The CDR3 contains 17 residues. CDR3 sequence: CASRHSGGQGLGNGYTF. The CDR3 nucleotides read TGTGCCAGTAGACATTCCGGGGGACAGGGCCTTGGGAATGGCTACACCTTC.

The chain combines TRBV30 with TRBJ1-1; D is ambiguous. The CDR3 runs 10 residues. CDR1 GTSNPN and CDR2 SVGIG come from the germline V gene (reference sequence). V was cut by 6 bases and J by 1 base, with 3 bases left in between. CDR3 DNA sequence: TGTGCCTGTCGGAACACTGAAGCTTTCTTT. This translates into CACRNTEAFF. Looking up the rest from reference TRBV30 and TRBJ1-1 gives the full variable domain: SQTIHQWPATLVQPVGSPLSLECTVEGTSNPNLYWYRQAAGRGLQLLFYSVGIGQISSEVPQNLSASRPQDRQFILSSKKLLLSDSGFYLCACRNTEAFFGQGTRLTVV.

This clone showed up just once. CDR3 DNA: TGTGCCAGCAGTTCAGGGAACAGGGGTGAGCAGTTCTTC. Translation: CASSSGNRGEQFF. This chain joins TRBV28 and TRBJ2-1; 7 nucleotides match TRBD1. Germline V CDR1 and CDR2: MDHEN, SYDVKM. The CDR3 covers 13 residues. V trimming: 4 bases; J trimming: 9 bases; junction bases outside the gene matches: 6.

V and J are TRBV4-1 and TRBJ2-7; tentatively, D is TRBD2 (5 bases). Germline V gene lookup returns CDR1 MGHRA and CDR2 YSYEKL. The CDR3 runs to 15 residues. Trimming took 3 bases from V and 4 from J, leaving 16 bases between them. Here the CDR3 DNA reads TGCGCCAGCAGCCAGGCGCCGGGATTCCCTTACGAGCAGTACTTC. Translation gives CASSQAPGFPYEQYF.

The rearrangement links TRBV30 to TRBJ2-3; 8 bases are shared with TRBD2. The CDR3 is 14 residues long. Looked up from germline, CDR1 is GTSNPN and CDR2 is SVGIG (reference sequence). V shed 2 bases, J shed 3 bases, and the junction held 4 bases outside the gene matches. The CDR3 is CAWSFSGTTDTQYF. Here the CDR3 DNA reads TGTGCCTGGAGTTTTAGCGGGACGACAGATACGCAGTATTTT. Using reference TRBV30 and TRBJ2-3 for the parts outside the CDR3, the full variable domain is SQTIHQWPATLVQPVGSPLSLECTVEGTSNPNLYWYRQAAGRGLQLLFYSVGIGQISSEVPQNLSASRPQDRQFILSSKKLLLSDSGFYLCAWSFSGTTDTQYFGPGTRLTVL.

The CDR3 here is CATSRGPGQREYQLRGYTF. CDR3 coding DNA: TGTGCCACCAGCAGAGGACCGGGACAGAGAGAGTATCAGTTGAGGGGCTACACCTTC. The chain employs TRBV15 and TRBJ1-2; 7 bases line up with TRBD1. The germline V gene encodes CDR1 LNHNV and CDR2 YYDKDF (reference sequence). After removal of 1 base from V and 8 bases from J, the junction contained 22 bases not matched to a gene. This CDR3 is built from 19 residues. The full variable domain, with the rest looked up from reference TRBV15 and TRBJ1-2, is DAMVIQNPRYQVTQFGKPVTLSCSQTLNHNVMYWYQQKSSQAPKLLFHYYDKDFNNEADTPDNFQSRRPNTSFCFLDIRSPGLGDTAMYLCATSRGPGQREYQLRGYTFGSGTRLTVV.

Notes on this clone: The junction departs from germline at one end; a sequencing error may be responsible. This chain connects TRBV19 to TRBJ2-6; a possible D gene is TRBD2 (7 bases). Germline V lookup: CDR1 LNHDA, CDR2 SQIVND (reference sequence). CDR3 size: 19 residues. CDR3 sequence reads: CASSIGAKGGGSGANVLTF. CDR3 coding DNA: TGTGCCAGTAGCATAGGGGCAAAGGGGGGAGGGTCTGGGGCCAACGTCCTGACTTTC.

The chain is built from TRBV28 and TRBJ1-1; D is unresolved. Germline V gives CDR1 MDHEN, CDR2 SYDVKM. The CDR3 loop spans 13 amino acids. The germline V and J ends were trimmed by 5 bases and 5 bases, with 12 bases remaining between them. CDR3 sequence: CASSSHLRTEAFF. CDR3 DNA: TGTGCCAGCAGTAGCCACCTCAGGACTGAAGCTTTCTTT.

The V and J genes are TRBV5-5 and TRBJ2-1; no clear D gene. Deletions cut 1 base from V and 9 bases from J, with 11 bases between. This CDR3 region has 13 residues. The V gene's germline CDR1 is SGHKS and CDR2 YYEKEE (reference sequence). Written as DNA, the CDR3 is TGTGCCAGCAGCTTGTTGGGCAGAAGTGAGCAGTTCTTC. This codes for CASSLLGRSEQFF.

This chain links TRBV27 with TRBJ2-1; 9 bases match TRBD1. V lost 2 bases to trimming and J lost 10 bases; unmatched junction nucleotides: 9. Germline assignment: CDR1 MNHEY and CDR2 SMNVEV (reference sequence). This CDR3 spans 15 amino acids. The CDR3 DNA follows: TGTGCCAGCAGTTTAACGGGGACAGGGCCCGGGGAGCAGTTCTTC. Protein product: CASSLTGTGPGEQFF.

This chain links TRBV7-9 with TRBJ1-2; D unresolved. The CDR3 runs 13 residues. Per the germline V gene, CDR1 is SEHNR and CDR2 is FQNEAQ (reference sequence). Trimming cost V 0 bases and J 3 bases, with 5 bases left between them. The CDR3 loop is CASSLAEYYGYTF. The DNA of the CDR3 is TGTGCCAGCAGCTTAGCAGAGTACTATGGCTACACCTTC.

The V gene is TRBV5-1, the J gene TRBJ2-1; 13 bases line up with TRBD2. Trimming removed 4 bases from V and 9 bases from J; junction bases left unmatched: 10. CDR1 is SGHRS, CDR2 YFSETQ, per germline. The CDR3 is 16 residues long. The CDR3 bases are TGCGCCAGCAGCCAATCCGGGACTAGCGGGACTAGTGAGCAGTTCTTC. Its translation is CASSQSGTSGTSEQFF.